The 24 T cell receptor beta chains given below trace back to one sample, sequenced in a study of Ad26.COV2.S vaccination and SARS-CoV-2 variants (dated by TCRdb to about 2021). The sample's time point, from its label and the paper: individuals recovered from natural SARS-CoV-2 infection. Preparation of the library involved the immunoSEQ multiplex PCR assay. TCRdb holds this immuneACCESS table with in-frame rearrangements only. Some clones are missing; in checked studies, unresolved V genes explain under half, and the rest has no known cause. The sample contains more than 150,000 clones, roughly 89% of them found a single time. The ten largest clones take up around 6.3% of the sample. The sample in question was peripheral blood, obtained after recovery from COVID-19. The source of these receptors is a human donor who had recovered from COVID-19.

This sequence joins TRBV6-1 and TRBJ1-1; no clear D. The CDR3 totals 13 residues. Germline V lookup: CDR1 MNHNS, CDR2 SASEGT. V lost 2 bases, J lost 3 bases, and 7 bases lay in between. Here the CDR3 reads CASSEHGDTEAFF. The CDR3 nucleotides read TGTGCCAGCAGTGAACACGGTGACACTGAAGCTTTCTTT.

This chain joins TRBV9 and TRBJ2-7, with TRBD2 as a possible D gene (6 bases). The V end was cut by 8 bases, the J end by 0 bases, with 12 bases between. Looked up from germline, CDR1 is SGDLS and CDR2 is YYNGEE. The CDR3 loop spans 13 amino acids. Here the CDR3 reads CASSSTSSYEQYF. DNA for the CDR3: TGTGCCAGTTCGTCGACTAGCTCCTACGAGCAGTACTTC.

CDR3 residues: CAISGRDKTYEQYF. The CDR3 coding sequence is TGTGCCATCAGTGGCAGGGACAAGACCTACGAGCAGTACTTC. The chain carries TRBV10-3 and TRBJ2-7; perhaps TRBD1 as D (6 bases). This CDR3 region has 14 residues. V lost 4 bases, J lost 2 bases, and 12 bases lay in between. Germline CDR1 is ENHRY and CDR2 is SYGVKD.

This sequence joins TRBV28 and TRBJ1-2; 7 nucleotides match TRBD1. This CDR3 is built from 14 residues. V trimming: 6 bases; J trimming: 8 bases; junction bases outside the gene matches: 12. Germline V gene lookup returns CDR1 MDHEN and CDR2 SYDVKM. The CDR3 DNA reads TGTGCCAGCAGACCCCCCGGCCAGGGGGACGGCTACACCTTC. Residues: CASRPPGQGDGYTF.

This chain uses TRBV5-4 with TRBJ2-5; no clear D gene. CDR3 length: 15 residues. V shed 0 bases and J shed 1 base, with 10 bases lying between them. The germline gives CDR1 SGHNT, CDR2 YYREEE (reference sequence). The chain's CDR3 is CASSLGHPFQETQYF. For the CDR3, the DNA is TGTGCCAGCAGCTTGGGACACCCCTTCCAAGAGACCCAGTACTTC.

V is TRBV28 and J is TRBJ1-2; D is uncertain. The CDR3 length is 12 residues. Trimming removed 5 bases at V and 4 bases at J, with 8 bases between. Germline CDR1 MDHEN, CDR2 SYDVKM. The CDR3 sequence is CASSRTSYGYTF. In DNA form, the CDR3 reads TGTGCCAGCAGTCGGACGTCCTATGGCTACACCTTC.

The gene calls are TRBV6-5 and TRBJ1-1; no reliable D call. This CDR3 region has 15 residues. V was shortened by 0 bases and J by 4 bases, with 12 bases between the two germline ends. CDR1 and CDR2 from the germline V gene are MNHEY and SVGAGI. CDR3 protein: CASSYSGLGSTEAFF. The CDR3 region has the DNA TGTGCCAGCAGTTACTCGGGTCTGGGGAGCACTGAAGCTTTCTTT.

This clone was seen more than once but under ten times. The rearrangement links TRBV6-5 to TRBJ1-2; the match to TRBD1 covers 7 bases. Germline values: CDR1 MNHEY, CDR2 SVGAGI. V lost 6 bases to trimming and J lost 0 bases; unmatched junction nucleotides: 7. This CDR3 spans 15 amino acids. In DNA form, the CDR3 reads TGTGCCAGCAGGAGGGGACAGATAACTAACTATGGCTACACCTTC. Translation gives CASRRGQITNYGYTF.

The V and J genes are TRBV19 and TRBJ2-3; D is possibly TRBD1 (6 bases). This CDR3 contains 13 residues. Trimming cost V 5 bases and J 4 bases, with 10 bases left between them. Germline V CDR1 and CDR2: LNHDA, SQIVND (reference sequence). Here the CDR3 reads CASSGGWSDTQYF. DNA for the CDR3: TGTGCCAGTAGTGGGGGCTGGTCAGATACGCAGTATTTT.

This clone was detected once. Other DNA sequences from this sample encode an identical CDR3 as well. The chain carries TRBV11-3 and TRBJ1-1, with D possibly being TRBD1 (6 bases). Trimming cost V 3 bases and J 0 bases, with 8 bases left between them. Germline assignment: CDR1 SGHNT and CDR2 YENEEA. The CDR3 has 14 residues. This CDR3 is CASSLDSLNTEAFF. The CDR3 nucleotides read TGTGCCAGCAGCTTGGACAGCTTGAACACTGAAGCTTTCTTT.

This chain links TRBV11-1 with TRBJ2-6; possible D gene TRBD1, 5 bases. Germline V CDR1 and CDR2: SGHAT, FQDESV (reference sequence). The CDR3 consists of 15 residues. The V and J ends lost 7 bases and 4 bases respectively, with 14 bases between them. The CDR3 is CASTTQGAGANVLTF. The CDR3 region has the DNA TGTGCCAGCACGACGCAGGGCGCCGGGGCCAACGTCCTGACTTTC.

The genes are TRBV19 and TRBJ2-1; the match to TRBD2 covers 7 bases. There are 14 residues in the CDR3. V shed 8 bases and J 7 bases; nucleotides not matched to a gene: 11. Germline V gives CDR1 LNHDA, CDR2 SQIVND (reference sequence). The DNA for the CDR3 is TGTGCCAGTGGCAGGGAGGGTCCAAGGAATGAGCAGTTCTTC. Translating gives CASGREGPRNEQFF.

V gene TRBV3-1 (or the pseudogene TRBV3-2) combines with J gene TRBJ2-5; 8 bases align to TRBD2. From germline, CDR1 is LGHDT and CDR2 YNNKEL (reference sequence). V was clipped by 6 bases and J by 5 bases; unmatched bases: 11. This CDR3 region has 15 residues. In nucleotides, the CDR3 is TGTGCCAGCAGTCCATCGGGGGGGCAGGGGGAGACCCAGTACTTC. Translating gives CASSPSGGQGETQYF.

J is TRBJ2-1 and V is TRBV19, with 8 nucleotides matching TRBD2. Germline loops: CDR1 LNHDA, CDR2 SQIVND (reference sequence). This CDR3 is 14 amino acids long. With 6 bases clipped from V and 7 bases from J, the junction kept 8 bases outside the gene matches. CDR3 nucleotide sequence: TGTGCCAGTAGACGGGAGGGGAGTCGGAATGAGCAGTTCTTC. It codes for CASRREGSRNEQFF. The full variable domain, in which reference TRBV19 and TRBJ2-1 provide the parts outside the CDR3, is DGGITQSPKYLFRKEGQNVTLSCEQNLNHDAMYWYRQDPGQGLRLIYYSQIVNDFQKGDIAEGYSVSREKKESFPLTVTSAQKNPTAFYLCASRREGSRNEQFFGPGTRLTVL.

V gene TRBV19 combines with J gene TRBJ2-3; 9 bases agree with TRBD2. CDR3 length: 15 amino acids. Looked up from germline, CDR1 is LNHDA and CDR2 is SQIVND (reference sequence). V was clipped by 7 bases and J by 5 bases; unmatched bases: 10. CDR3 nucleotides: TGTGCCAGTACCCCTATAGCGGGAGTAATAGATACGCAGTATTTT. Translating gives CASTPIAGVIDTQYF. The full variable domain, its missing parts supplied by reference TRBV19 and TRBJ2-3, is DGGITQSPKYLFRKEGQNVTLSCEQNLNHDAMYWYRQDPGQGLRLIYYSQIVNDFQKGDIAEGYSVSREKKESFPLTVTSAQKNPTAFYLCASTPIAGVIDTQYFGPGTRLTVL.

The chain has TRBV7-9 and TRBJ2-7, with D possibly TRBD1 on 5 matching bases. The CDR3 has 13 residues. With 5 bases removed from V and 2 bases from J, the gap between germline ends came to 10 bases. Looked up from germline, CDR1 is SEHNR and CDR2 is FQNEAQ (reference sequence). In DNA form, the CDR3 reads TGTGCCAGCAGCAAGGGGTTCCCCTACGAGCAGTACTTC. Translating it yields CASSKGFPYEQYF.

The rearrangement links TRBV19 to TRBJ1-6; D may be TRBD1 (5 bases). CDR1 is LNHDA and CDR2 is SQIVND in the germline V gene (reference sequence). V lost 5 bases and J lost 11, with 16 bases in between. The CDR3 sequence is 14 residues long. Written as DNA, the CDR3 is TGTGCCAGTAGTTACAGGACGGAAACGACACCCCTCCACTTT. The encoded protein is CASSYRTETTPLHF.

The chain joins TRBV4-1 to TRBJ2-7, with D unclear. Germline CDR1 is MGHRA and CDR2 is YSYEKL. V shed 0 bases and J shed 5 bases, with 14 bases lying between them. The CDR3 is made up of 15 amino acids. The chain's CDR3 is CASSQDPVGENEQYF. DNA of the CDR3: TGCGCCAGCAGCCAAGATCCCGTTGGGGAAAACGAGCAGTACTTC.

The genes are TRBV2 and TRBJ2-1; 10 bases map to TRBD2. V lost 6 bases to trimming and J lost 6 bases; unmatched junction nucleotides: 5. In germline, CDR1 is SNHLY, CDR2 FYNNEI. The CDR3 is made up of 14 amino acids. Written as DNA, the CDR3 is TGTGCCAGCAGCGGTTGGACTAGCGGCAATGAGCAGTTCTTC. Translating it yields CASSGWTSGNEQFF.

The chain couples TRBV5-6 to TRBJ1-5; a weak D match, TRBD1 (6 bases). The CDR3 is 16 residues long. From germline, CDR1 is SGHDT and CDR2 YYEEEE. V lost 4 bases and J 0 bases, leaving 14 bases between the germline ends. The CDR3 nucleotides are TGTGCCAGCAGCCCCCGAGGGGGGGATAGCAATCAGCCCCAGCATTTT. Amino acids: CASSPRGGDSNQPQHF.

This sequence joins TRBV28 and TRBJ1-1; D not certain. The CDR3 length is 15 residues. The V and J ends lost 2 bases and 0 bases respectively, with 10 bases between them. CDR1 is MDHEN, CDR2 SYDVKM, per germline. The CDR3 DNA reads TGTGCCAGCAGTTTAGACTTAAAGATGAACACTGAAGCTTTCTTT. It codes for CASSLDLKMNTEAFF.

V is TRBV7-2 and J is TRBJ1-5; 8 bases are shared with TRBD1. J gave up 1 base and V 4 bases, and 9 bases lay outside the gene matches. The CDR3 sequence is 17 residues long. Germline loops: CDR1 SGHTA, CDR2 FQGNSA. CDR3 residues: CASSSAGGVLSNQPQHF. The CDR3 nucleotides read TGTGCCAGCAGCTCAGCAGGGGGCGTATTGAGCAATCAGCCCCAGCATTTT.

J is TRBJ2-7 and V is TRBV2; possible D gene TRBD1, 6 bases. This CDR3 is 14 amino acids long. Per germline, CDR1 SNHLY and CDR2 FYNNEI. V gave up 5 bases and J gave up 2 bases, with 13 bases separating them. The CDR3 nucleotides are TGTGCCAGCAGTCCCAGCAGGGGAACCTACGAGCAGTACTTC. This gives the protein CASSPSRGTYEQYF.

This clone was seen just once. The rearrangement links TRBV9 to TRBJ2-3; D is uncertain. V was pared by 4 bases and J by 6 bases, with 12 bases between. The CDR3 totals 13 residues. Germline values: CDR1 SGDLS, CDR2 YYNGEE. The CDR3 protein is CASSQDAWDTQYF. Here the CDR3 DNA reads TGTGCCAGCAGCCAGGACGCGTGGGATACGCAGTATTTT. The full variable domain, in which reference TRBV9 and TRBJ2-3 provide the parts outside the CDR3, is DSGVTQTPKHLITATGQRVTLRCSPRSGDLSVYWYQQSLDQGLQFLIQYYNGEERAKGNILERFSAQQFPDLHSELNLSSLELGDSALYFCASSQDAWDTQYFGPGTRLTVL.